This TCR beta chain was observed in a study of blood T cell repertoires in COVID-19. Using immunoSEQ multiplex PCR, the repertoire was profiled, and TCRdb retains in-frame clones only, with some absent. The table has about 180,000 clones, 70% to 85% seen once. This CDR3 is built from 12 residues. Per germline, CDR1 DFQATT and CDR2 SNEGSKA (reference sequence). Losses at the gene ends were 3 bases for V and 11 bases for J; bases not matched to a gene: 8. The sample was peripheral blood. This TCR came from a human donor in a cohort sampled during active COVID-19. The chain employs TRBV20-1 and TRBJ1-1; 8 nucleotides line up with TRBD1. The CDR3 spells CSASAQGVGAFF. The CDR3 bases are TGCAGTGCTAGTGCACAGGGGGTGGGTGCTTTCTTT.